This T cell receptor (beta chain) was recorded in a study of blood T cells in healthy people across ages. For the study at large: Template switching retrieved approximately one barcoded beta molecule for each two T cells. General study points: TCR beta diversity, measured per million T cells, fell in a roughly linear way with age. Calculation of diversity from one million T cells yielded estimates considered to be underestimates. Observed TCR beta diversity showed a strong correlation with the percentage of naive T cells as measured by flow cytometry.

Through a sample-barcoded 5' primer and a J-beta primer mix, a second PCR was run for about 6 to 11 cycles. Using its own MiXCR run on the 5' RACE reads, TCRdb lists one record per CDR3 protein. The sample contains 500,000 to 700,000 distinct CDR3 sequences, around 31% of which appear only once. On this clonotype itself: Antigen unknown.

The sequencing sample was made of blood. The sequence was collected from a woman older than 75 in good health.

The CDR3 DNA reads as TGCAGTGCCCGAATCCCACTAGCGGGAGGTGAGACCCAGTACTTC. It encodes CSARIPLAGGETQYF. This chain links TRBV20-1 with TRBJ2-7; 12 nucleotides agree with TRBD2. The tail of the sequence fits TRBJ2-5 better, so the J call may be wrong. The CDR3 has 15 amino acids. Germline assignment: CDR1 DFQATT and CDR2 SNEGSKA (reference sequence).